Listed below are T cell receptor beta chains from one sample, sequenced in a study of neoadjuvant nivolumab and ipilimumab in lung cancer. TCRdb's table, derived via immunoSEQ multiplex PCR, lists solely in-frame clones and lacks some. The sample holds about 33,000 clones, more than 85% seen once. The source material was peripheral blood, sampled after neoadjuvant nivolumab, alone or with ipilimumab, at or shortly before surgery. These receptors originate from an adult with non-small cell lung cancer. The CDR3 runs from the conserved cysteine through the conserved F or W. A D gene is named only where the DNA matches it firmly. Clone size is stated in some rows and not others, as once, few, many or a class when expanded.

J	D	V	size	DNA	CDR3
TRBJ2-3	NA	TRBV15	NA	TGTGCCACCAGCAGAGTCTTGGCTGGCACAGATACGCAGTATTTT	CATSRVLAGTDTQYF
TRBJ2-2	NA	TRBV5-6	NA	TGTGCCAGCAGCCTCGTTGGCCGGATTAAGACCGGGGAGCTGTTTTTT	CASSLVGRIKTGELFF
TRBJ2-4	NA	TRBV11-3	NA	TGTGCCAGCAAGGAGGCAGGGCAATCCAAAAACATTCAGTACTTC	CASKEAGQSKNIQYF
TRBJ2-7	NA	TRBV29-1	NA	TGCAGCGTTGAAGATGGGGACGAGCAGTACTTC	CSVEDGDEQYF
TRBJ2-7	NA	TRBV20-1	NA	TGCAGTGCTAGGTACTACGAGCAGTACTTC	CSARYYEQYF
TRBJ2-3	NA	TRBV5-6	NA	TGTGCCAGCAGCTTGTTCACAGATACGCAGTATTTT	CASSLFTDTQYF
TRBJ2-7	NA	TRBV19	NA	TGTGCCAGTAAAGGTGGCCGGGCCAACGAGCAGTACTTC	CASKGGRANEQYF
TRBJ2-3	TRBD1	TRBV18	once	TGTGCCAGCTCACCGGCGGGCAGTAGGGGGCAATCAGATACGCAGTATTTT	CASSPAGSRGQSDTQYF
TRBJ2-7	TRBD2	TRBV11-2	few	TGTGCCAGCAGCTTAGCGGCTAGCGGGGGCCTTAGCTCCTACGAGCAGTACTTC	CASSLAASGGLSSYEQYF
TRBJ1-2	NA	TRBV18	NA	TGTGCCAGCTCACCGGCGGGTGGCAGAAATGGCTACACCTTC	CASSPAGGRNGYTF
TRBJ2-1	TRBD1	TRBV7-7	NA	TGTGCCAGCAGCTTAGGCAGAGGGGGCAGCTCCTACAATGAGCAGTTCTTC	CASSLGRGGSSYNEQFF
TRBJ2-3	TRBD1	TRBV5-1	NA	TGCGCCAGCAGCTTGGGGACAGGGGCTAGCACAGATACGCAGTATTTT	CASSLGTGASTDTQYF